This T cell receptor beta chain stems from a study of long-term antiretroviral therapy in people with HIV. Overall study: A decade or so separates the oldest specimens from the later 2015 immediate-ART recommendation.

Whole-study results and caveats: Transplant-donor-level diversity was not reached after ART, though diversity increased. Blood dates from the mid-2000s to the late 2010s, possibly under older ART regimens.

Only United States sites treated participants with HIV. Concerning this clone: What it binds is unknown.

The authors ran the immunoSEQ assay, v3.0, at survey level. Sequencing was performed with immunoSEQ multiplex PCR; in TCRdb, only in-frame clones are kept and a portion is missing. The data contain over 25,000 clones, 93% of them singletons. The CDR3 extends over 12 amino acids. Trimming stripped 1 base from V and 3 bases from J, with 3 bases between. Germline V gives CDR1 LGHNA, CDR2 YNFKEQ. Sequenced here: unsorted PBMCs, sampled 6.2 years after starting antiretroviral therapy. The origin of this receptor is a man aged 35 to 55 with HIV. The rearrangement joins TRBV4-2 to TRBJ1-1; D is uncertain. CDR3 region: CASSQGDTEAFF. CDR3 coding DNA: TGTGCCAGCAGCCAAGGGGACACTGAAGCTTTCTTT.